These 15 T cell receptor beta chains share one sample of origin, sequenced in a study of blood T cells in healthy people across ages. A J-beta primer mix and a sample-barcoded 5' primer were used in a second PCR of roughly 6 to 11 cycles. TCRdb re-called the 5' RACE reads through MiXCR, storing one row per CDR3 protein. The data contain some 860,000 distinct CDR3 sequences, around 50% of them singletons. The source material was blood. Receptor source: a man in his forties or fifties in good health.

This chain connects TRBV20-1 to TRBJ2-4; 12 bases match TRBD1. The end of the DNA is better explained by TRBJ2-7, so the J call may be wrong. Germline V CDR1 and CDR2: DFQATT, SNEGSKA (reference sequence). This CDR3 is 15 amino acids long. As DNA, the CDR3 is TGCAGTGCTAGGGGGGACAGGGGGCCTTCTAACGAGCAGTACTTC. Amino acids: CSARGDRGPSNEQYF.

V usage is TRBV20-1 and J usage is TRBJ2-7; no reliable D call. The V end was cut by 1 base, the J end by 2 bases, with 15 bases between. The CDR3 spans 15 residues. CDR1 and CDR2 (germline): DFQATT, SNEGSKA (reference sequence). This CDR3 reads CSARAPQLGTYEQYF. The CDR3 DNA reads TGCAGTGCTAGAGCCCCCCAGCTAGGGACCTACGAGCAGTACTTC.

V gene TRBV20-1 combines with J gene TRBJ2-1; D is uncertain. Germline CDR1 is DFQATT and CDR2 is SNEGSKA (reference sequence). The CDR3 extends over 11 amino acids. The ends were cut back, 5 bases at V and 4 bases at J, with 6 bases in the middle. CDR3 DNA: TGCAGTGCTCCACAGTACAATGAGCAGTTCTTC. Translating it yields CSAPQYNEQFF.

This clonotype has at least ten counts. V usage is TRBV9 and J usage is TRBJ1-1; TRBD1 might be the D (6 bases). Germline loops: CDR1 SGDLS, CDR2 YYNGEE. V was pared by 4 bases and J by 4 bases, with 20 bases between. There are 16 residues in the CDR3. CDR3 sequence (DNA): TGTGCCAGCAGCCTAATACCACAGGGAACGGGCACTGAAGCTTTCTTT. It translates to CASSLIPQGTGTEAFF. The whole variable domain, filled in from reference TRBV9 and TRBJ1-1, reads DSGVTQTPKHLITATGQRVTLRCSPRSGDLSVYWYQQSLDQGLQFLIQYYNGEERAKGNILERFSAQQFPDLHSELNLSSLELGDSALYFCASSLIPQGTGTEAFFGQGTRLTVV.

This clonotype was seen a single time. The rearrangement uses TRBV3-1 and TRBJ2-1; 11 positions agree with TRBD2. The CDR3 length is 17 residues. V trimming: 3 bases; J trimming: 4 bases; junction bases outside the gene matches: 8. Germline CDR1 and CDR2: LGHDT and YNNKEL (reference sequence). The CDR3 loop reads CASSHLMGLAEYNEQFF. Written as DNA, the CDR3 is TGTGCCAGCAGCCATTTGATGGGACTAGCGGAGTACAATGAGCAGTTCTTC.

The rearrangement links TRBV7-2 to TRBJ1-4; D gene ambiguous. CDR3 length equals 14 residues. Germline V gene sequence: CDR1 SGHTA, CDR2 FQGNSA. V was trimmed by 1 base and J by 7 bases, leaving 10 bases between them. This chain's CDR3 is CASSLDWGTEKLFF. Here the CDR3 DNA reads TGTGCCAGCAGCTTAGATTGGGGAACTGAAAAACTGTTTTTT.

This chain uses TRBV2 with TRBJ2-5; possibly TRBD1 for D (5 bases). This CDR3 is built from 14 residues. CDR1 and CDR2 from the germline V gene are SNHLY and FYNNEI. V was clipped by 6 bases and J by 3 bases, with 14 bases between them. CDR3 amino acids: CASSFNGAEETQYF. The CDR3 nucleotides are TGTGCCAGCAGCTTCAATGGGGCAGAAGAGACCCAGTACTTC.

This clonotype has a handful of counts. V usage is TRBV7-2 and J usage is TRBJ2-7, with 11 bases fitting TRBD2. From germline, CDR1 is SGHTA and CDR2 FQGNSA. The ends lost 5 bases at V and 4 bases at J; junction bases unmatched: 10. CDR3 length: 16 amino acids. The CDR3 DNA follows: TGTGCCAGCAGCATAAGGGGACTAGCGGACCAATACGAGCAGTACTTC. Its translation: CASSIRGLADQYEQYF.

Only a few counts were recorded for this clonotype. The V call is TRBV6-2 or TRBV6-3, the J call TRBJ1-1; no definite D call. This CDR3 is built from 14 residues. The V end lost 0 bases, the J end lost 4 bases, and 9 bases lay between the germline ends. Germline values: CDR1 MNHEY, CDR2 SVGEGT. CDR3 in amino acids: CASSYSRKSTEAFF. CDR3 coding DNA: TGTGCCAGCAGTTACTCTCGGAAGTCCACTGAAGCTTTCTTT.

This clonotype turned up a few times. V and J are TRBV19 and TRBJ2-1; D is undetermined. With 1 base removed from V and 4 bases from J, the gap between germline ends came to 11 bases. Germline V lookup: CDR1 LNHDA, CDR2 SQIVND (reference sequence). The CDR3 spans 15 residues. The CDR3 DNA reads TGTGCCAGTAGTATAGCCCGGGTTGGTTACAATGAGCAGTTCTTC. This codes for CASSIARVGYNEQFF.

With regard to this clonotype: A read error is possible here, since a much larger clone lies one base away. The chain carries TRBV28 and TRBJ2-7, with 7 positions matching TRBD2. The CDR3 is 14 amino acids. J gave up 3 bases and V 4 bases, and 6 bases lay outside the gene matches. Germline-derived CDR1 and CDR2 are MDHEN and SYDVKM. CDR3 in amino acids: CASSSTSRSYEQYF. DNA of the CDR3: TGTGCCAGCAGTTCGACTAGCAGGAGCTACGAGCAGTACTTC.

The chain joins TRBV20-1 to TRBJ2-7, with 10 bases fitting TRBD2. This CDR3 is built from 15 residues. Germline CDR1 DFQATT, CDR2 SNEGSKA (reference sequence). Trimming at V came to 0 bases and at J to 3 bases, leaving 5 bases not matched to a gene. CDR3 region: CSARDGSGRFYEQYF. CDR3 nucleotides: TGCAGTGCTAGAGATGGTAGCGGGAGGTTCTACGAGCAGTACTTC.

This chain connects TRBV7-9 to TRBJ2-3; 8 nucleotides agree with TRBD2. After removal of 5 bases from V and 1 base from J, the junction contained 11 bases not matched to a gene. The CDR3 is made up of 17 amino acids. Germline CDR1 reads SEHNR; CDR2 reads FQNEAQ (reference sequence). CDR3 bases: TGTGCCAGCAGCCCCCGCCTCCTAGCGGGCGGCACAGATACGCAGTATTTT. Translating it yields CASSPRLLAGGTDTQYF.

A few counts support this clonotype. This rearrangement joins TRBV4-2 to TRBJ2-5; the D gene could be TRBD1 or TRBD2 (5 bases each). CDR1 and CDR2 from the germline V gene are LGHNA and YNFKEQ. This CDR3 is built from 14 residues. The V end was cut by 0 bases, the J end by 5 bases, with 10 bases between. DNA of the CDR3: TGTGCCAGCAGCCAAGATAGGGGAGATGAGACCCAGTACTTC. It is translated as CASSQDRGDETQYF.

This clonotype was counted a few times. The genes are TRBV29-1 and TRBJ2-1, with D uncertain. Trimming removed 4 bases from V and 8 bases from J, with 9 bases in between. The CDR3 sequence is 11 residues long. From germline, CDR1 is SQVTM and CDR2 ANQGSEA. The CDR3 region is CSVAFSDEQFF. The CDR3 DNA follows: TGCAGCGTTGCCTTTTCCGATGAGCAGTTCTTC.